In this sample, the clone carrying this T cell receptor (beta chain) turned up a few times. The CDR3 loop spans 15 amino acids. V shed 6 bases and J shed 2 bases, with 14 bases lying between them. The data were taken from a study of Graves' ophthalmopathy and Graves' hyperthyroidism. From RNA, the CDR3 regions of TCR beta chains were amplified and sequenced. The workflow started with a first-round RT-PCR run with HTBI primers and then moved on to a second-round multiplex PCR. MiXCR, run by TCRdb on the multiplex PCR reads, gives a single entry per CDR3 protein. The sample records around 600,000 distinct CDR3 sequences, about 40% being singletons.

The source material was peripheral blood. This receptor was identified in an adult man with Graves' ophthalmopathy. The V call is TRBV12-3 or TRBV12-4, the J call TRBJ1-3; D is unclear. CDR3 residues: CASSRSWAPGNTIYF. The DNA of the CDR3 is TGTGCCAGCAGCCGAAGTTGGGCGCCTGGAAACACCATATATTTT.